The sequence of this T cell receptor (beta chain) was determined in a study of identical twins. Whole-study results and caveats: Carriage of fewer insertions was seen in abundant cord blood beta clonotypes, whereas memory repertoires showed none. Among beta out-of-frame sequences, excess sharing between twins appeared weaker.

For this clonotype: Its target is not known.

Trimming stripped 7 bases from V and 8 bases from J, with 15 bases between. This CDR3 has 13 residues. Among all donors, each was a healthy Caucasian. TCRdb itself ran the 5' RACE reads through MiXCR, one entry per CDR3 protein. The sample records about 500,000 distinct CDR3 sequences, roughly an eighth being singletons. A further study also used this sample, focusing on yellow fever vaccine responses in identical twins.

Sequenced sample: CD4+ T cells sorted from blood. This chain uses TRBV12-3 or TRBV12-4 with TRBJ2-1; tentatively, D is TRBD2 (6 bases). The sequence derives from a woman younger than 30 in good health. DNA of the CDR3: TGTGCCAGCAACCCCCTGGGAGGTGATGAGCAGTTCTTC. Translated, it gives CASNPLGGDEQFF.